The sequence of this T cell receptor (beta chain) was determined in a study of blood T cell repertoires in COVID-19. Germline CDR1 is SGHTA and CDR2 is FQGNSA. The V gene lost 1 base and the J gene lost 4 bases, with 10 bases spanning the gap. The CDR3 covers 15 residues. Methods used by the authors: Reference gene primer amplification yielded estimated nucleated cell counts. Only in-frame clones appear in the TCRdb table, and some are missing; sequencing was by immunoSEQ multiplex PCR. The DNA was the basis for D and trimming; V, J and clone size are from that table. This sample has around 200,000 clones, with less than 90% found just once. Participants reported their clinical history, and cohort assignment relied on those reports.

Specimen: PBMCs or T cells enriched from blood (not recorded which). The chain recombines TRBV7-2 with TRBJ1-4, with D hard to call. This TCR was recovered from a woman in her forties or fifties in a cohort exposed to, infected with or recovered from COVID-19 (not recorded which). For the CDR3, the DNA is TGTGCCAGCAGCTTAGGGCCCCAACGTAATGAAAAACTGTTTTTT. Protein: CASSLGPQRNEKLFF.